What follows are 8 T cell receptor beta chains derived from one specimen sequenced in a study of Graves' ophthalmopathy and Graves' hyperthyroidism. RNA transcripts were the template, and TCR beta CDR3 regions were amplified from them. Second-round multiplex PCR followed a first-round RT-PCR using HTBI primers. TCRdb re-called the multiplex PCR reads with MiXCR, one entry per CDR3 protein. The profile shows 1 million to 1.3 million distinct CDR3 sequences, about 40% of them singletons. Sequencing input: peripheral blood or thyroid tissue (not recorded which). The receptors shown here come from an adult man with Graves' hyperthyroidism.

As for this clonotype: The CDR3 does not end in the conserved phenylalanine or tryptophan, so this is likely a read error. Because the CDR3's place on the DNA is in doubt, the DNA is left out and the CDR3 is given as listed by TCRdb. CDR3 in amino acids: CASSLVTYT. The V call is TRBV7-2, the J call TRBJ2-6. A total of 9 residues make up the CDR3, ends included. CDR1 SGHTA and CDR2 FQGNSA come from the germline V gene.

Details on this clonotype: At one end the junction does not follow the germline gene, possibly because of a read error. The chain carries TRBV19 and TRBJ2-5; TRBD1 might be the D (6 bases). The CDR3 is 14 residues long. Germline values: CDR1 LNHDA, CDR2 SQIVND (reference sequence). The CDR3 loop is CAGRDRTYQETQYF. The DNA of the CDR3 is TGTGCCGGTAGAGACAGGACGTACCAAGAGACCCAGTACTTC.

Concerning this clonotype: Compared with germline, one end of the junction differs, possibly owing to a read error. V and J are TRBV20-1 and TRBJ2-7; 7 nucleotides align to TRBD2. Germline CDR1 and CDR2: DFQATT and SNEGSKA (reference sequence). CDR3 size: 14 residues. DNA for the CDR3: TGCAGTGCTAACCCCGGGAGGAGCTCCGACGAGCAGTACTTC. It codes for CSANPGRSSDEQYF.

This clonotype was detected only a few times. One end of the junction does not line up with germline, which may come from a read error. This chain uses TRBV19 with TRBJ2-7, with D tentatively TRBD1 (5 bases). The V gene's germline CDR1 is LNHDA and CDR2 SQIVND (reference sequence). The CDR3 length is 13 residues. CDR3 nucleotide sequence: TGTGCCAGTAAGGGGCGCTCGCAGGGTTTGCAGTCCTTC. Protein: CASKGRSQGLQSF.

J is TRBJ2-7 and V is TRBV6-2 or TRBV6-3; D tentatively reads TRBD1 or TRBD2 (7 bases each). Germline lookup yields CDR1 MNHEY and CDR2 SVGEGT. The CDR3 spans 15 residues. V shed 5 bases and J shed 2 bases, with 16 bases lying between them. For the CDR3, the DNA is TGTGCCAGCAGTGAGCGACAGGGAGGGACCTACGAGCAGTACTTC. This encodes CASSERQGGTYEQYF.

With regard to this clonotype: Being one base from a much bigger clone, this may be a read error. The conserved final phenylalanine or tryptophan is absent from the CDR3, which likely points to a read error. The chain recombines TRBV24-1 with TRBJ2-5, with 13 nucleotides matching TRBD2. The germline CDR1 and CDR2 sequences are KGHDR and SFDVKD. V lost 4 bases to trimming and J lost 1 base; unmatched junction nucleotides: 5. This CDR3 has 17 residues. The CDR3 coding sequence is TGTGCCACCAGTGACCCCGGGACTAGCGGGACCCAAGAGACCCAGTACCTC. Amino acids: CATSDPGTSGTQETQYL.

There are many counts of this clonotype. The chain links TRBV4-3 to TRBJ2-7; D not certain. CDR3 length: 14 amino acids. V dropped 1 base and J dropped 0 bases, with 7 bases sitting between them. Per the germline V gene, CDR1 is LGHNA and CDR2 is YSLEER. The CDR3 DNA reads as TGCGCCAGCAGCCAAGGAACAGCCTCCTACGAGCAGTACTTC. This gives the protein CASSQGTASYEQYF.

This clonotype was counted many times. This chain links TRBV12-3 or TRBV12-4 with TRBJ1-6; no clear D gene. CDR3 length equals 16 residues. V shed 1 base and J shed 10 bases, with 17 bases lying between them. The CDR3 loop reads CASSLGPVGGPSPLHF. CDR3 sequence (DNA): TGTGCCAGCAGTTTAGGTCCAGTCGGTGGGCCATCACCCCTCCACTTT.